A selection of T cell receptor beta chains follows, all from one sample in a study of T cell responses to AZD1222 COVID-19 vaccine. Profiled with immunoSEQ multiplex PCR; TCRdb holds only in-frame clones, not every one. Of approximately 120,000 clones in the sample, around nine tenths were seen once. The input for sequencing was peripheral blood, taken on day 0 of AZD1222 vaccination. The receptors here all came from an adult in good health. Both conserved end residues are part of each CDR3. D genes are given only for firm matches. The size entry is marked missing in some rows and otherwise reads once, few, many or a size class.

>TRBV27|15|TRBJ2-2|NA|NA
CASSLSGINTGELFF
TGTGCCAGCAGTTTATCCGGGATCAACACCGGGGAGCTGTTTTTT
>TRBV9|17|TRBJ2-2|NA|few
CASSALHAPRTSGELFF
TGTGCCAGCAGCGCACTCCATGCCCCCCGTACCTCCGGGGAGCTGTTTTTT
>TRBV5-1|14|TRBJ2-3|NA|NA
CASSLEARSDTQYF
TGCGCCAGCAGCTTGGAGGCTAGATCGGATACGCAGTATTTT
>TRBV18|16|TRBJ1-6|TRBD1|NA
CASSPRSGQGNSPLHF
TGTGCCAGCTCACCCCGGTCGGGACAGGGTAATTCACCCCTCCACTTT
>TRBV11-1|12|TRBJ2-7|NA|NA
CASSNTGTEQYF
TGTGCCAGCAGTAATACAGGGACCGAGCAGTACTTC
>TRBV15|14|TRBJ2-7|TRBD1|NA
CATSRDRGPYEQYF
TGTGCCACCAGCAGGGACAGGGGCCCCTACGAGCAGTACTTC
>TRBV28|14|TRBJ1-6|TRBD1|few
CASSLDRVISPLHF
TGTGCCAGCAGTTTAGACAGGGTTATTTCACCCCTCCACTTT
>TRBV12-3/TRBV12-4|11|TRBJ1-1|NA|NA
CASGGGTEAFF
TGTGCCTCGGGAGGGGGCACTGAAGCTTTCTTT
>TRBV19|17|TRBJ2-1|TRBD2|NA
CASSIDLRGSSYNEQFF
TGTGCCAGTAGTATAGATCTTCGCGGGAGTTCTTACAATGAGCAGTTCTTC
>TRBV24-1|13|TRBJ2-7|NA|few
CATSDVGRNEQYF
TGTGCCACCAGTGATGTGGGGAGGAACGAGCAGTACTTC
>TRBV10-3|16|TRBJ2-1|TRBD2|NA
CAISESGLADYNEQFF
TGTGCCATCAGTGAGTCGGGGCTAGCGGACTACAATGAGCAGTTCTTC
>TRBV28|17|TRBJ1-2|TRBD1|NA
CASSLGGQGPANYGYTF
TGTGCCAGCAGTTTAGGCGGACAGGGCCCTGCTAACTATGGCTACACCTTC
>TRBV5-1|13|TRBJ2-7|NA|NA
CASSRDVTYEQYF
TGCGCCAGCAGCCGGGACGTCACCTACGAGCAGTACTTC
>TRBV9|13|TRBJ1-6|NA|NA
CASSTFEGSPLHF
TGTGCCAGCAGCACATTCGAGGGTTCACCCCTCCACTTT
>TRBV3-1/TRBV3-2|12|TRBJ2-7|NA|NA
CASSDSLYEQYF
TGTGCCAGCAGCGACAGCCTATACGAGCAGTACTTC
>TRBV7-3|14|TRBJ2-1|NA|NA
CASSSPKGYNEQFF
TGTGCCAGCAGCTCACCGAAGGGCTACAATGAGCAGTTCTTC
>TRBV2|15|TRBJ2-3|NA|NA
CASSPTGVVTDTQYF
TGTGCCAGCAGCCCCACAGGAGTTGTCACAGATACGCAGTATTTT
>TRBV6-2/TRBV6-3|20|TRBJ2-7|TRBD2|NA
CASSYSLRSGGPHDLYEQYF
TGTGCCAGCAGTTACTCTCTTCGTAGCGGGGGACCGCACGATCTCTACGAGCAGTACTTC
>TRBV19|14|TRBJ2-7|NA|NA
CASSMGIRSYEQYF
TGTGCCAGTAGTATGGGCATCCGGAGCTACGAGCAGTACTTC
>TRBV24-1|14|TRBJ2-3|NA|NA
CATSDPKRVDTQYF
TGTGCCACCAGTGACCCTAAACGGGTAGATACGCAGTATTTT
>TRBV15|14|TRBJ1-5|NA|NA
CATRGVVPNQPQHF
TGTGCCACCAGGGGAGTCGTCCCCAATCAGCCCCAGCATTTT
>TRBV19|14|TRBJ1-2|NA|once
CASTTITGIYGYTF
TGTGCCAGTACCACAATAACAGGGATCTATGGCTACACCTTC
>TRBV4-1|14|TRBJ1-1|NA|NA
CASSQTGTPTEAFF
TGCGCCAGCAGCCAGACCGGGACTCCCACTGAAGCTTTCTTT
>TRBV7-2|15|TRBJ1-2|TRBD1|NA
CASSNSGDRGHGYTF
TGTGCCAGCAGCAATAGCGGGGACAGGGGGCATGGCTACACCTTC
>TRBV28|20|TRBJ2-1|TRBD1|NA
CASSPYRDRGDLGSYNEQFF
TGTGCCAGCAGTCCTTACCGGGACAGGGGGGACCTTGGCTCCTACAATGAGCAGTTCTTC
>TRBV7-8|15|TRBJ2-2|NA|few
CASSLTDSNTGELFF
TGTGCCAGCAGCCTCACGGACTCAAACACCGGGGAGCTGTTTTTT
>TRBV13|15|TRBJ2-7|TRBD2|NA
CASSLGLAGGYEQYF
TGTGCCAGCAGCCTAGGACTAGCGGGGGGCTACGAGCAGTACTTC
>TRBV5-4|12|TRBJ2-1|NA|NA
CASSLAWDVEFF
TGTGCCAGCAGCTTGGCCTGGGACGTCGAGTTCTTC
>TRBV5-1|16|TRBJ1-3|NA|NA
CASSPERVRSGNTIYF
TGCGCCAGCAGCCCCGAAAGGGTTCGTTCTGGAAACACCATATATTTT
>TRBV5-1|16|TRBJ1-4|NA|NA
CASSLGTRAGGEKLFF
TGCGCCAGCAGCTTGGGGACAAGGGCTGGAGGGGAAAAACTGTTTTTT
>TRBV24-1|17|TRBJ1-5|TRBD1|NA
CATSAGTGSLSNQPQHF
TGTGCCACCAGTGCTGGGACAGGGAGCCTTAGCAATCAGCCCCAGCATTTT
>TRBV15|16|TRBJ2-1|TRBD2|few
CATSSPTGLAPNEQFF
TGTGCCACCAGCAGCCCCACCGGACTAGCCCCAAATGAGCAGTTCTTC
>TRBV27|15|TRBJ1-5|NA|NA
CASRPGGFSNQPQHF
TGTGCCAGCAGACCCGGGGGCTTTAGCAATCAGCCCCAGCATTTT
>TRBV6-4|11|TRBJ1-2|NA|few
CASPGQFGYTF
TGTGCCAGCCCTGGACAGTTTGGCTACACCTTC
>TRBV25-1|14|TRBJ2-5|TRBD1|few
CASSGNRGEETQYF
TGTGCCAGCAGTGGGAACAGGGGAGAAGAGACCCAGTACTTC
>TRBV29-1|14|TRBJ2-2|NA|NA
CSGGTAGVDGELFF
TGCAGCGGGGGGACGGCGGGCGTCGACGGGGAGCTGTTTTTT
>TRBV3-1/TRBV3-2|14|TRBJ1-1|TRBD1|NA
CASSLERGQGGAFF
TGTGCCAGCAGCCTTGAACGAGGTCAGGGGGGGGCTTTCTTT
>TRBV7-2|13|TRBJ2-1|TRBD2|NA
CASSPPGRGEQFF
TGTGCCAGCAGCCCGCCAGGGAGGGGTGAGCAGTTCTTC
>TRBV4-3|15|TRBJ1-2|TRBD1|NA
CASSESGTGREGYTF
TGCGCCAGCAGCGAAAGCGGGACAGGGAGAGAAGGCTACACCTTC
>TRBV5-1|17|TRBJ1-1|TRBD1|few
CASRFTGTGFGNTEAFF
TGCGCCAGCAGGTTCACCGGGACAGGGTTTGGGAACACTGAAGCTTTCTTT
>TRBV7-9|14|TRBJ1-4|NA|NA
CASSPLGRSRALFF
TGTGCCAGCAGCCCCCTCGGCAGGTCAAGGGCCCTGTTTTTT
>TRBV5-1|15|TRBJ1-1|TRBD1|few
CASSATGAGDTEAFF
TGCGCCAGCAGCGCTACAGGGGCCGGGGACACTGAAGCTTTCTTT
>TRBV7-2|14|TRBJ2-7|NA|NA
CASSSGGRSYEQYF
TGTGCCAGCAGCTCCGGCGGCAGGAGTTACGAGCAGTACTTC
>TRBV3-1/TRBV3-2|13|TRBJ1-1|NA|NA
CASSQDRGTEAFF
TGTGCCAGCAGCCAAGATCGGGGGACTGAAGCTTTCTTT
>TRBV7-8|15|TRBJ1-5|TRBD1|NA
CASRPNRGGNQPQHF
TGTGCCAGCAGACCAAACAGGGGGGGCAATCAGCCCCAGCATTTT
>TRBV27|13|TRBJ1-1|NA|NA
CASRNTGLAEAFF
TGTGCCAGCCGGAATACGGGTTTGGCTGAAGCTTTCTTT
>TRBV3-1/TRBV3-2|18|TRBJ1-2|NA|NA
CASSRHPGGRGGYYGYTF
TGTGCCAGCAGCCGACACCCAGGAGGCAGGGGTGGTTACTATGGCTACACCTTC
>TRBV28|17|TRBJ1-2|TRBD1|NA
CASSLDPGQGANYGYTF
TGTGCCAGCAGTCTAGACCCGGGACAGGGGGCTAACTATGGCTACACCTTC
>TRBV4-2|16|TRBJ2-3|TRBD1|NA
CASSQGDRVSTDTQYF
TGTGCCAGCAGCCAGGGGGACAGGGTCAGCACAGATACGCAGTATTTT
>TRBV10-3|13|TRBJ1-4|NA|NA
CAISEGASEKLFF
TGTGCCATCAGTGAGGGGGCGAGTGAAAAACTGTTTTTT
>TRBV24-1|17|TRBJ2-1|NA|NA
CATSDDTGASSYNEQFF
TGTGCCACCAGTGACGATACAGGCGCTAGCTCCTACAATGAGCAGTTCTTC
>TRBV3-1/TRBV3-2|15|TRBJ2-5|NA|NA
CASSLGGGAPETQYF
TGTGCCAGCAGCTTAGGAGGGGGGGCCCCAGAGACCCAGTACTTC
>TRBV30|12|TRBJ1-2|NA|once
CAWSLDSDGYTF
TGTGCCTGGAGTTTGGACAGCGATGGCTACACCTTC